This T cell receptor (beta chain) appears in the sequencing data of a study of early T cells in non-severe SARS-CoV-2 infection. Findings and caveats of the study: VDJdb matching favored anti-spike CD8 responses, missing private and CD4 specificities.

As concerns this clonotype: The target antigen is unknown.

Unique molecular identifiers (one per individual cDNA molecule) were attached. In TCRdb, the 5' RACE reads were re-called with MiXCR into one record per CDR3 protein. The sample holds about 25,000 distinct CDR3 sequences, roughly 4.8% seen once. CDR3 length: 12 residues. The V and J ends lost 10 bases and 5 bases respectively, with 14 bases between them. The V gene's germline CDR1 is MNHNY and CDR2 SVGAGI (reference sequence). The chain has TRBV6-6 and TRBJ1-1; weak D call: TRBD1 (6 bases). Input material: whole blood. The clonotype comes from an adult who was a healthcare worker with PCR-confirmed SARS-CoV-2 infection or an uninfected control (not recorded which). This chain's CDR3 is CATGEGGTEAFF. The DNA for the CDR3 is TGTGCCACCGGGGAGGGGGGGACTGAAGCTTTCTTT.